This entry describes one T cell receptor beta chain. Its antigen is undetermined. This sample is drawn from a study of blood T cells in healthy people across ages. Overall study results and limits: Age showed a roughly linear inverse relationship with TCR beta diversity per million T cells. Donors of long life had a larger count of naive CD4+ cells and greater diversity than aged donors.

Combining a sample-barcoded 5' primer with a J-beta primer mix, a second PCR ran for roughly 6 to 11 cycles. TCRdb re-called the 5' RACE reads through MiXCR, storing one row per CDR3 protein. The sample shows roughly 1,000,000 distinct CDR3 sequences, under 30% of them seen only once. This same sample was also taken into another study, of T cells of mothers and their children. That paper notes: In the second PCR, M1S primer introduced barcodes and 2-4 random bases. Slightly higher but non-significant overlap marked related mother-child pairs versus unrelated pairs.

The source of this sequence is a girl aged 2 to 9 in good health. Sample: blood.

The CDR3 DNA reads as TGTGCCAGTAAACCTAGCGGGGGAGCCACAGATACGCAGTATTTT. It codes for CASKPSGGATDTQYF. This sequence joins TRBV19 and TRBJ2-3; 10 bases map to TRBD2. Trimming removed 7 bases from V and 2 bases from J; junction bases left unmatched: 6. Germline values: CDR1 LNHDA, CDR2 SQIVND (reference sequence). This CDR3 is 15 amino acids long.